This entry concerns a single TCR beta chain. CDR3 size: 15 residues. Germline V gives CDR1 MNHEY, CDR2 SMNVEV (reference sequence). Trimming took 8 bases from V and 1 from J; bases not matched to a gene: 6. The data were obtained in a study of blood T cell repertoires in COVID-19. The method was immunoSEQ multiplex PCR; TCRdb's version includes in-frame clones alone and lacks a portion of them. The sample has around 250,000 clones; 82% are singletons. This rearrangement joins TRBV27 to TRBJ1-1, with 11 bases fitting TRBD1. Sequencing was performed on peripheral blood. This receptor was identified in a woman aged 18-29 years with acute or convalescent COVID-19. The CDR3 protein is CASGEDRGRNTEAFF. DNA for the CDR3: TGTGCCAGCGGAGAGGACAGGGGGCGGAACACTGAAGCTTTCTTT.